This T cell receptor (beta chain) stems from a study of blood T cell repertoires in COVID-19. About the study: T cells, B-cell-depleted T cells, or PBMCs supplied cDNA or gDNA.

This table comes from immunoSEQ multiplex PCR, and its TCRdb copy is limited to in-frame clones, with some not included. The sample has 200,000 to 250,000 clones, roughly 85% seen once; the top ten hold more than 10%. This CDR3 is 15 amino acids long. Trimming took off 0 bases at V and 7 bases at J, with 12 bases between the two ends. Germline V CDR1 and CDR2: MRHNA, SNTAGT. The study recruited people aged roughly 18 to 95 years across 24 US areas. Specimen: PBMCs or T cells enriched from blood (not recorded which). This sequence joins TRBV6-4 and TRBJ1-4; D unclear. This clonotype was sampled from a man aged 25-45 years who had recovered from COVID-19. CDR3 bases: TGTGCCAGCAGTGACTCGGCAGGTGGGAGTGAAAAACTGTTTTTT. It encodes CASSDSAGGSEKLFF.